This TCR beta chain was sequenced in a study of T cells in Graves' hyperthyroidism and ophthalmopathy. Exclusion of a patient resulted from uncontrolled infection, other autoimmune disease, pregnancy or lactation. Diagnosing involved the use of clinical symptoms, serum thyroxine and TRAb, thyroid ultrasound and orbital computed tomography. Blood was sampled at initial diagnosis of hyperthyroidism, prior to onset of any ophthalmopathy symptoms. This clonotype was counted many times. TCR beta CDR3 regions were amplified from RNA transcripts. A set of HTBI primers served as the primers for a first-round RT-PCR of the TCR CDR3. TCRdb itself ran the multiplex PCR reads through MiXCR, one entry per CDR3 protein. Of 270,000 or so distinct CDR3 sequences in the sample, roughly 15% were seen once. Per the germline V gene, CDR1 is MNHEY and CDR2 is SMNVEV (reference sequence). V was clipped by 2 bases and J by 1 base; unmatched bases: 8. The CDR3 consists of 17 residues.

The source of this sequence is a woman aged 45-65 years with Graves' hyperthyroidism that later progressed to Graves' ophthalmopathy. Sequenced: blood. The gene calls are TRBV27 and TRBJ1-2, with 9 bases aligning to TRBD1. The CDR3 nucleotides are TGTGCCAGCAGTTTAAGGGGACAGGGAGTCGATAACTATGGCTACACCTTC. The encoded protein is CASSLRGQGVDNYGYTF.